This T cell receptor (beta chain) derives from a study of radiotherapy plus CTLA-4 blockade in lung cancer. Measured with immunoSEQ multiplex PCR; TCRdb has only the in-frame clones, and not every one. The sample lists some 45,000 clones, approximately 79% occurring once. The origin of this receptor is a human donor with non-small cell lung cancer who had stable disease on radiotherapy plus ipilimumab. The starting material was peripheral blood, obtained from a patient treated with radiotherapy plus ipilimumab.

The DNA of the CDR3 is TGTGCCAGCAGCTTAGGCGCTGACGCCGGGGAGCTGTTTTTT. Translation gives CASSLGADAGELFF. This chain joins TRBV11-2 and TRBJ2-2, with D unclear. V lost 1 base to trimming and J lost 6 bases, with 9 bases between them. Germline V gene lookup returns CDR1 SGHAT and CDR2 FQNNGV. The CDR3 loop spans 14 amino acids.